Listed below are T cell receptor delta chains from one sample, sequenced in a study of gammadelta T cells in human blood. TCRdb re-called clones from the RT-PCR reads using CATT. The repertoire has 1,500 to 2,000 delta-chain clones, approximately 7% of them found once; the top ten carry approximately 8.4%. Sequenced material: non-Vgamma9Vdelta2 gamma-delta T cells from fetal blood. Every receptor here comes from a human fetus. Each CDR3 is given with its conserved first and last residue. D genes are given only for firm matches. Clone size is not always given. Where it is, it says once, few, many or a class for expanded clones.

TRAV29/DV5	TRDD3	TRDJ2	medium-sized	CAASDLGGYTAQLFF	TGTGCAGCAAGCGATCTAGGGGGATATACAGCACAACTCTTCTTT
TRDV1	TRDD3	TRDJ2	medium-sized	CALGERGYGTAQLFF	TGTGCTCTTGGGGAACGGGGATACGGGACAGCACAACTCTTCTTT
TRDV1	-	TRDJ2	-	CALGEGRYLTAQLFF	TGTGCTCTTGGGGAAGGTCGATACTTGACAGCACAACTCTTCTTT
TRAV29/DV5	TRDD3	TRDJ3	medium-sized	CAASAGDKKSSWDTRQMFF	TGTGCAGCAAGCGCTGGGGATAAAAAAAGCTCCTGGGACACCCGACAGATGTTTTTC
TRAV29/DV5	TRDD3	TRDJ2	large	CAASARNLGVLGDTAQLFF	TGTGCAGCAAGCGCGAGAAACCTTGGGGTACTGGGGGATACAGCACAACTCTTCTTT
TRDV2	TRDD3	TRDJ3	medium-sized	CACDTWGILSSWDTRQMFF	TGTGCCTGTGACACCTGGGGGATTCTAAGCTCCTGGGACACCCGACAGATGTTTTTC
TRDV3	TRDD3	TRDJ3	medium-sized	CASRRGYFPWDTRQMFF	TGTGCCTCCAGGAGGGGATACTTTCCCTGGGACACCCGACAGATGTTTTTC
TRDV2	-	TRDJ1	medium-sized	CACDIVRGGSTDKLIF	TGTGCCTGTGACATCGTGAGGGGGGGAAGCACCGATAAACTCATCTTT
TRDV2	TRDD3	TRDJ2	medium-sized	CACDCDWGAVLTAQLFF	TGTGCCTGTGACTGCGACTGGGGGGCCGTTTTGACAGCACAACTCTTCTTT
TRDV2	TRDD3	TRDJ2	medium-sized	CACDPLYSQLGDTKTAQLFF	TGTGCCTGTGACCCACTTTATTCCCAGCTGGGGGATACAAAAACAGCACAACTCTTCTTT
TRDV1	TRDD3	TRDJ3	medium-sized	CALGEGGISSWDTRQMFF	TGTGCTCTTGGGGAAGGGGGGATAAGCTCCTGGGACACCCGACAGATGTTTTTC
TRAV38-2/DV8	TRDD3	TRDJ3	-	CAYRSGGIRSWDTRQMFF	TGTGCTTATAGGAGCGGGGGGATACGCTCCTGGGACACCCGACAGATGTTTTTC